The 18 T cell receptor beta chains below all came from one sample that was sequenced in a study of response to subunit inactivated influenza vaccine. TCRdb used MiXCR to reprocess the RT-PCR reads, holding one entry per CDR3 protein. The data hold about 800,000 distinct CDR3 sequences, with less than 25% observed a single time. This specimen was PBMCs from blood, taken about 5 days after vaccination. These receptors all come from a man aged 50-59 years who received an inactivated influenza vaccine.

V is TRBV10-3 and J is TRBJ1-5, with a tentative D call TRBD1 (6 bases). The CDR3 is made up of 15 amino acids. Germline values: CDR1 ENHRY, CDR2 SYGVKD. Trimming shortened V by 6 bases and J by 0 bases, and 12 bases separated the two germline ends. The CDR3 sequence: CAISPGTPSNQPQHF. The CDR3 DNA sequence: TGTGCCATCAGCCCCGGGACACCTAGCAATCAGCCCCAGCATTTT.

This clonotype has a handful of counts. This chain joins TRBV27 and TRBJ2-1; 11 bases are shared with TRBD2. The J segment lost 5 bases and the V segment lost 4 bases, leaving 10 bases of the junction unmatched. This CDR3 contains 17 residues. Germline V CDR1 and CDR2: MNHEY, SMNVEV (reference sequence). CDR3 sequence: CASSSIAGGPFHNEQFF. The CDR3 DNA reads TGTGCCAGCAGTTCCATAGCGGGAGGGCCTTTCCACAATGAGCAGTTCTTC.

This clonotype appeared a few times. The rearrangement uses TRBV4-3 and TRBJ1-3; D gene uncertain. The CDR3 has 16 amino acids. Trimming removed 2 bases from V and 0 bases from J, with 11 bases in between. Germline lookup yields CDR1 LGHNA and CDR2 YSLEER. The CDR3 nucleotides are TGCGCCAGCAGCCAAACACCGGGCCTCTCTGGAAACACCATATATTTT. Translated: CASSQTPGLSGNTIYF.

This clonotype was observed at least ten times. This chain uses TRBV7-2 with TRBJ2-3, with D perhaps TRBD1 (6 bases). Germline V CDR1 and CDR2: SGHTA, FQGNSA. Trimming removed 2 bases at V and 0 bases at J, with 9 bases between. The CDR3 is made up of 15 amino acids. The CDR3 nucleotides are TGTGCCAGCAGCTTATGGGACATTAGCACAGATACGCAGTATTTT. Translation: CASSLWDISTDTQYF. Using reference TRBV7-2 and TRBJ2-3 for the parts outside the CDR3, the full variable domain is GAGVSQSPSNKVTEKGKDVELRCDPISGHTALYWYRQSLGQGLEFLIYFQGNSAPDKSGLPSDRFSAERTGGSVSTLTIQRTQQEDSAVYLCASSLWDISTDTQYFGPGTRLTVL.

This rearrangement joins TRBV7-8 to TRBJ1-4; D remains unclear. V lost 1 base, J lost 8 bases, and 11 bases lay in between. The CDR3 sequence is 14 residues long. Germline values: CDR1 SGHVS, CDR2 FQNEAQ. The CDR3 region is CASSLVSKKEKLFF. The CDR3, as DNA: TGTGCCAGCAGCTTAGTATCCAAGAAAGAAAAACTGTTTTTT. The whole variable domain, filled in from reference TRBV7-8 and TRBJ1-4, reads GAGVSQSPRYKVAKRGQDVALRCDPISGHVSLFWYQQALGQGPEFLTYFQNEAQLDKSGLPSDRFFAERPEGSVSTLKIQRTQQEDSAVYLCASSLVSKKEKLFFGSGTQLSVL.

This rearrangement joins TRBV10-3 to TRBJ2-7; TRBD2 aligns across 9 bases. CDR3 length: 15 amino acids. The ends lost 4 bases at V and 3 bases at J; junction bases unmatched: 7. CDR1 is ENHRY and CDR2 is SYGVKD in the germline V gene. The DNA for the CDR3 is TGTGCCATCAGTGTTAGCGGGAGATCAAACTACGAGCAGTACTTC. Residues: CAISVSGRSNYEQYF.

The chain employs TRBV12-3 or TRBV12-4 and TRBJ1-1; D may be TRBD1 (5 bases). V dropped 3 bases and J dropped 11 bases, with 10 bases sitting between them. This CDR3 spans 11 amino acids. The CDR3 is CASSLGPWAFF. DNA for the CDR3: TGTGCCAGCAGTTTGGGACCGTGGGCTTTCTTT.

This clonotype was found a few times. The chain joins TRBV7-8 to TRBJ2-5; 11 bases agree with TRBD2. The ends lost 3 bases at V and 0 bases at J; junction bases unmatched: 6. The CDR3 runs 17 residues. Germline CDR1 SGHVS, CDR2 FQNEAQ. In DNA form, the CDR3 reads TGTGCCAGCAGCTTTCCCCCGGGACTAGCGGACCAAGAGACCCAGTACTTC. This translates into CASSFPPGLADQETQYF.

This clonotype was observed a handful of times. The chain joins TRBV9 to TRBJ1-2; D not certain. Germline values: CDR1 SGDLS, CDR2 YYNGEE. Trimming removed 0 bases from V and 0 bases from J, with 9 bases in between. This CDR3 spans 15 amino acids. The DNA for the CDR3 is TGTGCCAGCAGCGTAGCGTCCCAAGCTAACTATGGCTACACCTTC. Its protein product is CASSVASQANYGYTF. Full variable domain (rest looked up from reference TRBV9 and TRBJ1-2): DSGVTQTPKHLITATGQRVTLRCSPRSGDLSVYWYQQSLDQGLQFLIQYYNGEERAKGNILERFSAQQFPDLHSELNLSSLELGDSALYFCASSVASQANYGYTFGSGTRLTVV.

This clonotype was counted between two and nine times. It is unclear where the CDR3 begins or ends on the DNA, so no DNA is shown, and the CDR3 is as TCRdb lists it. CDR3 residues: CASSQALFGAGSIPYF. The gene calls are TRBV4-2 and TRBJ2-5; TRBD1 is the table's D call, not checked against the DNA. Germline V lookup: CDR1 LGHNA, CDR2 YNFKEQ. With termini counted, the CDR3 has 16 amino acids.

This chain joins TRBV5-1 and TRBJ2-7; possibly TRBD1 for D (5 bases). There are 15 residues in the CDR3. Per the germline V gene, CDR1 is SGHRS and CDR2 is YFSETQ. The V and J ends lost 0 bases and 2 bases respectively, with 12 bases between them. The CDR3 coding sequence is TGCGCCAGCAGCTTGGCCGCTGACAGCACCTACGAGCAGTACTTC. This sequence encodes CASSLAADSTYEQYF.

The chain is built from TRBV20-1 and TRBJ2-7; TRBD2 agrees at 8 bases. Germline V gene data show CDR1 as DFQATT and CDR2 as SNEGSKA (reference sequence). With V trimmed by 3 bases and J by 4 bases, 14 bases remained unmatched. CDR3 size: 16 residues. The CDR3 coding sequence is TGCAGTGCTAGTGAAATCCCGGGACTAGGGAAATACGAGCAGTACTTC. Translated: CSASEIPGLGKYEQYF.

The chain has TRBV6-1 and TRBJ2-7; D is undetermined. Germline V lookup: CDR1 MNHNS, CDR2 SASEGT. The CDR3 spans 13 residues. Trimming took 1 base from V and 5 from J, leaving 9 bases between them. CDR3 amino acids: CASSEGRAHEQYF. CDR3 sequence (DNA): TGTGCCAGCAGTGAAGGAAGGGCCCACGAGCAGTACTTC.

The V and J genes are TRBV6-1 and TRBJ1-1; the D gene is possibly TRBD1 (5 bases). There are 12 residues in the CDR3. V lost 4 bases to trimming and J lost 11 bases, with 14 bases between them. CDR1 MNHNS and CDR2 SASEGT come from the germline V gene. The CDR3 here is CASSGGGVGAFF. DNA for the CDR3: TGTGCCAGCAGTGGGGGGGGTGTGGGCGCTTTCTTT.

The table lists this clonotype with a few counts. J is TRBJ2-1 and V is TRBV7-6; no clear D. CDR1 and CDR2 from the germline V gene are SGHVS and FNYEAQ. This CDR3 has 12 residues. The germline V and J ends were trimmed by 3 bases and 9 bases, with 9 bases remaining between them. The CDR3 reads CASSFPSTEQFF. CDR3 DNA: TGTGCCAGCAGCTTCCCCAGTACTGAGCAGTTCTTC.

This sequence joins TRBV4-1 and TRBJ1-1; no definite D call. The ends were cut back, 1 base at V and 0 bases at J, with 6 bases in the middle. Germline CDR1 and CDR2: MGHRA and YSYEKL. CDR3 size: 14 residues. CDR3 in amino acids: CASSQGPMNTEAFF. The DNA for the CDR3 is TGCGCCAGCAGCCAAGGACCCATGAACACTGAAGCTTTCTTT.

V is TRBV7-2 and J is TRBJ2-1; 10 bases agree with TRBD1. The V gene end was trimmed by 7 bases and the J gene end by 11 bases; junction bases not matched to a gene: 14. CDR3 length: 15 amino acids. The germline CDR1 and CDR2 sequences are SGHTA and FQGNSA. The CDR3 coding sequence is TGTGCCAGCACCCGGCCGGGACAGGGGAAACGTCAGCAGTTCTTC. The encoded protein is CASTRPGQGKRQQFF.

This clonotype has a handful of counts. This chain joins TRBV6-1 and TRBJ2-7, with a possible D match to TRBD1 (5 bases). V was shortened by 5 bases and J by 6 bases, with 8 bases between the two germline ends. This CDR3 has 11 amino acids. Germline V CDR1 and CDR2: MNHNS, SASEGT. As DNA, the CDR3 is TGTGCCAGCAGTAGACAGCTCGAGCAGTACTTC. This encodes CASSRQLEQYF.